This T cell receptor (beta chain) was recovered during a study of beta chain features in type 1 diabetes. Whole-study results and caveats: Patients with Type 1 diabetes showed moderately but significantly shorter TCRB CDR3s in all four CD4+ subsets. Resolution of whether HLA type affects TCRB rearrangement was not achieved here.

Concerning this clone itself: Its target is unknown.

Germline V gene lookup returns CDR1 MNHEY and CDR2 SVGAGI. The CDR3 loop spans 15 amino acids. The V gene lost 6 bases and the J gene lost 0 bases, with 15 bases spanning the gap. As every portion of the isolated RNA was reverse transcribed, the sequencing read expressed TCRB transcripts. TCRdb's copy holds only in-frame clones and misses some; the assay was immunoSEQ multiplex PCR. The sample holds 300,000 to 350,000 clones, less than 10% seen once. Each of the CD4+ naive, central memory, regulatory and stem cell-like memory populations was sorted via CD45RO/CCR7/CD25/CD127/CD95/CD27. The sequencing input was central memory CD4+ T cells from blood. The J gene is TRBJ2-7, the V gene TRBV6-5; TRBD1 might be the D (6 bases). The clonotype originates from a woman aged 18-29 years in good health. The CDR3, as DNA: TGTGCCAGCAGCGCCGGACAGCGGATCTCCTACGAGCAGTACTTC. Amino acid sequence: CASSAGQRISYEQYF.